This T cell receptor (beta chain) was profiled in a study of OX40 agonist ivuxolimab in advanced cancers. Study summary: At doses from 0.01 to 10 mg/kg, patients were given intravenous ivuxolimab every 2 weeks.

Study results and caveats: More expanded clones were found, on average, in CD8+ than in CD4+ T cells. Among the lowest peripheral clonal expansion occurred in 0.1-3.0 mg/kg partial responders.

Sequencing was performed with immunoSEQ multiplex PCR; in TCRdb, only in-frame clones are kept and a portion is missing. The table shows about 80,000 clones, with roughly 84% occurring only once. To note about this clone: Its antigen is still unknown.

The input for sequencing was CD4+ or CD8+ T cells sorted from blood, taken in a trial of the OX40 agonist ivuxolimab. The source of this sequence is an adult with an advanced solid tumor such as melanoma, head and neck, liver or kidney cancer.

The CDR3 DNA reads TGTGCCAGCAGCGACGGTGCCGGAGATACGCAGTATTTT. The encoded protein is CASSDGAGDTQYF. The chain carries TRBV7-8 and TRBJ2-3; D is undetermined. The V gene's germline CDR1 is SGHVS and CDR2 FQNEAQ. Trimming pared 5 bases from V and 5 bases from J, leaving 11 bases between. The CDR3 has 13 residues.